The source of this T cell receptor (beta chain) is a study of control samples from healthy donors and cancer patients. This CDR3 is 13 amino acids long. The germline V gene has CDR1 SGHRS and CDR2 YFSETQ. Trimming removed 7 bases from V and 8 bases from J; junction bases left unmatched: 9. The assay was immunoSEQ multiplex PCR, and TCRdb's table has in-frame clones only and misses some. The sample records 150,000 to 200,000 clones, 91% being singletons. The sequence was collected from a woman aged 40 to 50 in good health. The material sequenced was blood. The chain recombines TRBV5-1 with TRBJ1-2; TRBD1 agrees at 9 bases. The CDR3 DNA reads TGCGCCAGCCACGAAACAGGGGGCGGAGGCTACACCTTC. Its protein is CASHETGGGGYTF.